Listed here are 23 T cell receptor beta chains from one sample, sequenced in a study of naive and memory T cell subsets. Two oligonucleotides, mixed equimolar, formed the beta constant-region primer covering TRBC1 and TRBC2. Ligated cDNA was amplified by four rounds of PCR with nested alpha and beta constant-region primers and SP2. TCRdb ran MiXCR on the UMI-ligation and nested PCR reads and lists one entry per CDR3 protein. The table has 140,000 to 150,000 distinct CDR3 sequences, 22% seen once. Study-level findings and limits: Naive repertoires, especially CD8, held a few larger clonotypes, possibly memory cells re-expressing CD45RA.

Their antigen targets remain unknown. Sequenced material: naive CD4+ T cells from blood. The receptors here all came from a human donor in good health.

This chain connects TRBV5-8 to TRBJ2-3; D is possibly TRBD2 (5 bases). The CDR3 covers 16 residues. V dropped 1 base and J dropped 2 bases, with 14 bases sitting between them. The germline V gene has CDR1 SGHTS and CDR2 YDEGEE. CDR3 region: CASSLFGRRVTDTQYF. In DNA form, the CDR3 reads TGTGCCAGCAGCTTGTTTGGTCGGCGGGTCACAGATACGCAGTATTTT.

This sequence joins TRBV7-9 and TRBJ2-3; 7 bases are shared with TRBD2. Germline lookup yields CDR1 SEHNR and CDR2 FQNEAQ (reference sequence). After removal of 5 bases from V and 10 bases from J, the junction contained 6 bases not matched to a gene. The CDR3 extends over 12 amino acids. The CDR3 bases are TGTGCCAGCAGCCCAGCGGGGTGGGCGCAGTATTTT. It is translated as CASSPAGWAQYF.

In the case of this clonotype: Since a much larger clone is just one base distant, this may be a read error. This is likely a read error, given that the CDR3 carries no conserved phenylalanine or tryptophan at its end. As DNA, the CDR3 is TGTGCCAGCAGCTTACGAACAGGGGCCTCCTACGAGCAGTACTCC. It is translated as CASSLRTGASYEQYS. The rearrangement links TRBV7-6 to TRBJ2-7; TRBD1 matches 7 bases. Per germline, CDR1 SGHVS and CDR2 FNYEAQ. Trimming at V came to 2 bases and at J to 0 bases, leaving 4 bases not matched to a gene. The CDR3 runs to 15 residues.

The sample holds many counts of this clonotype. The rearrangement uses TRBV19 and TRBJ1-1; TRBD1 is a possible D gene (5 bases). V was clipped by 8 bases and J by 3 bases, with 16 bases between them. The germline gives CDR1 LNHDA, CDR2 SQIVND (reference sequence). This CDR3 is 14 amino acids long. The CDR3 spells CASRVGDLYTEAFF. Written as DNA, the CDR3 is TGTGCCAGTCGAGTGGGGGACCTGTACACTGAAGCTTTCTTT.

This clonotype showed up just a few times. The chain combines TRBV27 with TRBJ2-7, with 9 positions matching TRBD1. CDR1 is MNHEY and CDR2 is SMNVEV in the germline V gene (reference sequence). V shed 5 bases and J 6 bases; nucleotides not matched to a gene: 11. The length of the CDR3 is 15 residues. This CDR3 reads CASSKQGAEGFEQYF. The DNA for the CDR3 is TGTGCCAGCAGTAAACAGGGGGCGGAGGGGTTCGAGCAGTACTTC.

CDR3 sequence: CSARENVQPQHF. Written as DNA, the CDR3 is TGCAGTGCTAGAGAGAACGTACAGCCCCAGCATTTT. The chain uses TRBV20-1 and TRBJ1-5; no definite D call. The V and J ends lost 0 bases and 7 bases respectively, with 7 bases between them. The germline V gene has CDR1 DFQATT and CDR2 SNEGSKA (reference sequence). This CDR3 has 12 residues.

V gene TRBV28 combines with J gene TRBJ2-7; D assignment may be TRBD1 or TRBD2 (6 bases each). V lost 6 bases to trimming and J lost 9 bases, with 15 bases between them. Per the germline V gene, CDR1 is MDHEN and CDR2 is SYDVKM. This CDR3 has 12 residues. The CDR3: CASSLGGKGQYF. The DNA of the CDR3 is TGTGCCAGCAGCTTAGGGGGGAAGGGGCAGTACTTC.

J is TRBJ1-2 and V is TRBV29-1; no definite D call. CDR3 length: 13 residues. V was pared by 3 bases and J by 4 bases, with 12 bases between. CDR1 and CDR2 from the germline V gene are SQVTM and ANQGSEA. The CDR3 loop is CSVDDPTLYGYTF. In nucleotides, the CDR3 is TGCAGCGTTGACGACCCGACCCTCTATGGCTACACCTTC.

This rearrangement joins TRBV25-1 to TRBJ1-2, with unresolved D. The V end was cut by 3 bases, the J end by 4 bases, with 21 bases between. Looked up from germline, CDR1 is MGHDK and CDR2 is SYGVNS. CDR3 length: 17 amino acids. CDR3 region: CASSELFGVKNGYGYTF. CDR3 bases: TGTGCCAGCAGTGAGTTATTCGGAGTTAAGAACGGCTATGGCTACACCTTC.

The chain links TRBV6-1 to TRBJ2-1; D is perhaps TRBD1 or TRBD2 (9 bases each). From germline, CDR1 is MNHNS and CDR2 SASEGT. The CDR3 has 19 amino acids. V gave up 5 bases and J gave up 5 bases, with 28 bases separating them. The CDR3 here is CASSTRTGAGGPSNNEQFF. CDR3 DNA sequence: TGTGCCAGCAGTACCCGGACAGGGGCGGGAGGGCCTTCCAACAATGAGCAGTTCTTC.

This clonotype was seen at least ten times. The chain links TRBV6-1 to TRBJ2-2; 9 bases align to TRBD1. V lost 3 bases to trimming and J lost 2 bases; unmatched junction nucleotides: 4. The germline V gene has CDR1 MNHNS and CDR2 SASEGT. The CDR3 contains 16 residues. Here the CDR3 reads CASSERGQGNTGELFF. As DNA, the CDR3 is TGTGCCAGCAGTGAGAGGGGACAGGGAAACACCGGGGAGCTGTTTTTT.

V gene TRBV3-1 combines with J gene TRBJ2-1, with D uncertain. Germline V lookup: CDR1 LGHDT, CDR2 YNNKEL (reference sequence). The ends were cut back, 6 bases at V and 11 bases at J, with 14 bases in the middle. The CDR3 runs to 12 residues. The CDR3 bases are TGTGCCAGCAGTCCCGGTCAACCAAAGCAGTTCTTC. Residues: CASSPGQPKQFF.

The gene calls are TRBV20-1 and TRBJ2-1, with TRBD2 matching 14 bases. V shed 3 bases and J 2 bases; nucleotides not matched to a gene: 3. In germline, CDR1 is DFQATT, CDR2 SNEGSKA (reference sequence). The CDR3 runs to 16 residues. The CDR3 region is CSARETSGRAYNEQFF. Here the CDR3 DNA reads TGCAGTGCTAGGGAGACTAGCGGGAGGGCCTACAATGAGCAGTTCTTC.

The chain is built from TRBV5-5 and TRBJ2-7, with TRBD1 matching over 8 bases. CDR1 and CDR2 from the germline V gene are SGHKS and YYEKEE (reference sequence). J lost 1 base, V lost 2 bases, and 8 bases had no gene match. The CDR3 runs to 16 residues. In DNA, the CDR3 is TGTGCCAGCAGCTTCCTTGGCCAGGGGGCGTCCTACGAGCAGTACTTC. It translates to CASSFLGQGASYEQYF.

This clonotype was seen repeatedly, ten times or more. V is TRBV20-1 and J is TRBJ2-7, with a possible D match to TRBD2 (6 bases). Germline-derived CDR1 and CDR2 are DFQATT and SNEGSKA (reference sequence). Trimming pared 6 bases from V and 1 base from J, leaving 13 bases between. The CDR3 contains 13 residues. This CDR3 reads CSASLAESYEQYF. CDR3 nucleotide sequence: TGCAGTGCCAGTTTAGCGGAATCCTACGAGCAGTACTTC.

This clonotype was seen more than once but under ten times. This chain joins TRBV24-1 and TRBJ2-1; D not certain. This CDR3 is built from 15 residues. Germline CDR1 is KGHDR and CDR2 is SFDVKD. V was trimmed by 2 bases and J by 1 base, leaving 8 bases between them. CDR3 DNA: TGTGCCACCAGTGATTCGATTAGGTCCTACAATGAGCAGTTCTTC. The encoded protein is CATSDSIRSYNEQFF.

This clonotype was found a few times. The V gene is TRBV27, the J gene TRBJ1-1, with D possibly being TRBD1 (6 bases). CDR1 and CDR2 from the germline V gene are MNHEY and SMNVEV (reference sequence). This CDR3 is built from 15 residues. V was pared by 6 bases and J by 4 bases, with 18 bases between. CDR3 coding DNA: TGTGCCAGCAGCTTCGGGGGGCGCGGAGGCACTGAAGCTTTCTTT. Its protein is CASSFGGRGGTEAFF.

This clonotype was detected a few times. The CDR3, as DNA: TGTGCCAGCAGTTTATGGGGACAGGAAAGTTCCCTCTATGGCTACACCTTC. Translating it yields CASSLWGQESSLYGYTF. The V gene is TRBV28, the J gene TRBJ1-2, with TRBD1 matching 8 bases. The J segment lost 4 bases and the V segment lost 0 bases, leaving 10 bases of the junction unmatched. This CDR3 comprises 17 residues. Germline assignment: CDR1 MDHEN and CDR2 SYDVKM.

V and J are TRBV12-3 or TRBV12-4 and TRBJ2-2; either TRBD1 or TRBD2 may fit D (5 bases each). With 3 bases removed from V and 8 bases from J, the gap between germline ends came to 16 bases. The CDR3 spans 15 residues. CDR3 residues: CASSFDRPGGGELFF. In DNA, the CDR3 is TGTGCCAGCAGTTTCGACCGGCCTGGGGGTGGGGAGCTGTTTTTT.

This clonotype has only a few counts. J is TRBJ2-5 and V is TRBV6-1, with 12 bases matching TRBD2. The V segment lost 5 bases and the J segment 2 bases; nucleotides outside the gene matches: 15. The CDR3 is 19 amino acids. Germline V gene sequence: CDR1 MNHNS, CDR2 SASEGT. The CDR3 DNA sequence: TGTGCCAGCAGTTCCCAAGGGCTAGCGGGAGGGCCGAGGCAAGAGACCCAGTACTTC. Amino acid sequence: CASSSQGLAGGPRQETQYF.

The genes are TRBV29-1 and TRBJ2-1, with D possibly being TRBD2 (6 bases). The germline V gene has CDR1 SQVTM and CDR2 ANQGSEA. The CDR3 totals 11 residues. V lost 4 bases to trimming and J lost 9 bases, with 10 bases between them. The CDR3 here is CSVGSGSEQFF. In nucleotides, the CDR3 is TGCAGCGTTGGGTCCGGGAGTGAGCAGTTCTTC.

The chain employs TRBV6-2 or TRBV6-3 and TRBJ2-1, with 7 bases matching TRBD1. This CDR3 comprises 17 residues. Germline lookup yields CDR1 MNHEY and CDR2 SVGEGT. With V trimmed by 4 bases and J by 5 bases, 14 bases remained unmatched. The CDR3 here is CASSSIDPGQLDNEQFF. The CDR3 DNA sequence: TGTGCCAGCAGTTCGATTGATCCGGGACAGCTAGACAATGAGCAGTTCTTC.

A few counts support this clonotype. The rearrangement links TRBV18 to TRBJ2-5; the D is unclear. This CDR3 is 12 amino acids long. CDR1 and CDR2 (germline): KGHSH, LQKENI. The V and J ends lost 0 bases and 5 bases respectively, with 4 bases between them. DNA of the CDR3: TGTGCCAGCTCACCACCAGGGGAGACCCAGTACTTC. As protein: CASSPPGETQYF. Combining the CDR3 with reference TRBV18 and TRBJ2-5 gives the whole variable domain NAGVMQNPRHLVRRRGQEARLRCSPMKGHSHVYWYRQLPEEGLKFMVYLQKENIIDESGMPKERFSAEFPKEGPSILRIQQVVRGDSAAYFCASSPPGETQYFGPGTRLLVL.